This T cell receptor beta chain is drawn from a study of T cells after yellow fever vaccination. About the study: For low cell numbers, libraries were made with SMART-Seq v4 Ultra Low Input.

Study findings and constraints: FACS-sorted repertoires might harbor abundant contaminating clonotypes from the bulk population. Nearly all vaccine-responding clonotypes were undetectable in sorted memory subsets on day 0.

This CDR3 is built from 15 residues. Germline V gives CDR1 SGHNT, CDR2 YYREEE (reference sequence). J lost 5 bases, V lost 4 bases, and 7 bases had no gene match. There are many counts of this clonotype. TCRdb reprocessed the 5' RACE reads with MiXCR, giving one entry per CDR3 protein. The data hold under 50,000 distinct CDR3 sequences, with 5.5% to 7.5% observed a single time. The TCR originated in a young man who received the YFV17D yellow fever vaccine. The sequences come from PBMCs, either bulk or a sorted T-cell subset (CD4+, CD8+, memory, or dextramer-sorted; not recorded which), collected 45 days after the yellow fever booster vaccination. V and J are TRBV5-4 and TRBJ2-1; 9 bases map to TRBD2. In nucleotides, the CDR3 is TGTGCCAGCAGCAGGGCGGGAGGGTCCCACAATGAGCAGTTCTTC. It yields the protein CASSRAGGSHNEQFF.